This TCR beta chain was recorded in a study of regulatory T cells in long-lasting Graves disease. Study-wide results and caveats: Persistent disease preferred TRBV28, TRBJ1-2 and TRBJ2-5; new disease, TRBV20-1 and TRBJ2-1.

This clonotype was seen at least ten times. Its antigen is still unknown. Per germline, CDR1 SGHRS and CDR2 YFSETQ. With 0 bases removed from V and 3 bases from J, the gap between germline ends came to 10 bases. This CDR3 is built from 14 residues. According to the study, TCR beta libraries were built with iRepertoire HTBI primers and CDR3-region Arm-PCR. Via MiXCR, TCRdb re-called the multiplex PCR reads, giving one row per CDR3 protein. The sample lists 380,000 or so distinct CDR3 sequences, around 16% occurring once. As to time point: newly diagnosed GD, antithyroid drugs for less than 3 months. RNA extracted from PBMCs served as the sequencing template. This sample also appeared in a second study, on T cells in Graves' hyperthyroidism and ophthalmopathy. As that report states: Each patient was aged 18 to 65 and had newly diagnosed hyperthyroidism of under 2 months' duration.

The chain carries TRBV5-1 and TRBJ2-7; possibly TRBD1 for D (6 bases). The clonotype was recovered from a woman between 18 and 29 years old with Graves disease. The sample in question was peripheral blood mononuclear cells (PBMCs), obtained at new diagnosis, from a patient treated with antithyroid drugs. The chain's CDR3 is CASSLGGGDYEQYF. CDR3 nucleotide sequence: TGCGCCAGCAGCTTGGGTGGGGGCGACTACGAGCAGTACTTC.